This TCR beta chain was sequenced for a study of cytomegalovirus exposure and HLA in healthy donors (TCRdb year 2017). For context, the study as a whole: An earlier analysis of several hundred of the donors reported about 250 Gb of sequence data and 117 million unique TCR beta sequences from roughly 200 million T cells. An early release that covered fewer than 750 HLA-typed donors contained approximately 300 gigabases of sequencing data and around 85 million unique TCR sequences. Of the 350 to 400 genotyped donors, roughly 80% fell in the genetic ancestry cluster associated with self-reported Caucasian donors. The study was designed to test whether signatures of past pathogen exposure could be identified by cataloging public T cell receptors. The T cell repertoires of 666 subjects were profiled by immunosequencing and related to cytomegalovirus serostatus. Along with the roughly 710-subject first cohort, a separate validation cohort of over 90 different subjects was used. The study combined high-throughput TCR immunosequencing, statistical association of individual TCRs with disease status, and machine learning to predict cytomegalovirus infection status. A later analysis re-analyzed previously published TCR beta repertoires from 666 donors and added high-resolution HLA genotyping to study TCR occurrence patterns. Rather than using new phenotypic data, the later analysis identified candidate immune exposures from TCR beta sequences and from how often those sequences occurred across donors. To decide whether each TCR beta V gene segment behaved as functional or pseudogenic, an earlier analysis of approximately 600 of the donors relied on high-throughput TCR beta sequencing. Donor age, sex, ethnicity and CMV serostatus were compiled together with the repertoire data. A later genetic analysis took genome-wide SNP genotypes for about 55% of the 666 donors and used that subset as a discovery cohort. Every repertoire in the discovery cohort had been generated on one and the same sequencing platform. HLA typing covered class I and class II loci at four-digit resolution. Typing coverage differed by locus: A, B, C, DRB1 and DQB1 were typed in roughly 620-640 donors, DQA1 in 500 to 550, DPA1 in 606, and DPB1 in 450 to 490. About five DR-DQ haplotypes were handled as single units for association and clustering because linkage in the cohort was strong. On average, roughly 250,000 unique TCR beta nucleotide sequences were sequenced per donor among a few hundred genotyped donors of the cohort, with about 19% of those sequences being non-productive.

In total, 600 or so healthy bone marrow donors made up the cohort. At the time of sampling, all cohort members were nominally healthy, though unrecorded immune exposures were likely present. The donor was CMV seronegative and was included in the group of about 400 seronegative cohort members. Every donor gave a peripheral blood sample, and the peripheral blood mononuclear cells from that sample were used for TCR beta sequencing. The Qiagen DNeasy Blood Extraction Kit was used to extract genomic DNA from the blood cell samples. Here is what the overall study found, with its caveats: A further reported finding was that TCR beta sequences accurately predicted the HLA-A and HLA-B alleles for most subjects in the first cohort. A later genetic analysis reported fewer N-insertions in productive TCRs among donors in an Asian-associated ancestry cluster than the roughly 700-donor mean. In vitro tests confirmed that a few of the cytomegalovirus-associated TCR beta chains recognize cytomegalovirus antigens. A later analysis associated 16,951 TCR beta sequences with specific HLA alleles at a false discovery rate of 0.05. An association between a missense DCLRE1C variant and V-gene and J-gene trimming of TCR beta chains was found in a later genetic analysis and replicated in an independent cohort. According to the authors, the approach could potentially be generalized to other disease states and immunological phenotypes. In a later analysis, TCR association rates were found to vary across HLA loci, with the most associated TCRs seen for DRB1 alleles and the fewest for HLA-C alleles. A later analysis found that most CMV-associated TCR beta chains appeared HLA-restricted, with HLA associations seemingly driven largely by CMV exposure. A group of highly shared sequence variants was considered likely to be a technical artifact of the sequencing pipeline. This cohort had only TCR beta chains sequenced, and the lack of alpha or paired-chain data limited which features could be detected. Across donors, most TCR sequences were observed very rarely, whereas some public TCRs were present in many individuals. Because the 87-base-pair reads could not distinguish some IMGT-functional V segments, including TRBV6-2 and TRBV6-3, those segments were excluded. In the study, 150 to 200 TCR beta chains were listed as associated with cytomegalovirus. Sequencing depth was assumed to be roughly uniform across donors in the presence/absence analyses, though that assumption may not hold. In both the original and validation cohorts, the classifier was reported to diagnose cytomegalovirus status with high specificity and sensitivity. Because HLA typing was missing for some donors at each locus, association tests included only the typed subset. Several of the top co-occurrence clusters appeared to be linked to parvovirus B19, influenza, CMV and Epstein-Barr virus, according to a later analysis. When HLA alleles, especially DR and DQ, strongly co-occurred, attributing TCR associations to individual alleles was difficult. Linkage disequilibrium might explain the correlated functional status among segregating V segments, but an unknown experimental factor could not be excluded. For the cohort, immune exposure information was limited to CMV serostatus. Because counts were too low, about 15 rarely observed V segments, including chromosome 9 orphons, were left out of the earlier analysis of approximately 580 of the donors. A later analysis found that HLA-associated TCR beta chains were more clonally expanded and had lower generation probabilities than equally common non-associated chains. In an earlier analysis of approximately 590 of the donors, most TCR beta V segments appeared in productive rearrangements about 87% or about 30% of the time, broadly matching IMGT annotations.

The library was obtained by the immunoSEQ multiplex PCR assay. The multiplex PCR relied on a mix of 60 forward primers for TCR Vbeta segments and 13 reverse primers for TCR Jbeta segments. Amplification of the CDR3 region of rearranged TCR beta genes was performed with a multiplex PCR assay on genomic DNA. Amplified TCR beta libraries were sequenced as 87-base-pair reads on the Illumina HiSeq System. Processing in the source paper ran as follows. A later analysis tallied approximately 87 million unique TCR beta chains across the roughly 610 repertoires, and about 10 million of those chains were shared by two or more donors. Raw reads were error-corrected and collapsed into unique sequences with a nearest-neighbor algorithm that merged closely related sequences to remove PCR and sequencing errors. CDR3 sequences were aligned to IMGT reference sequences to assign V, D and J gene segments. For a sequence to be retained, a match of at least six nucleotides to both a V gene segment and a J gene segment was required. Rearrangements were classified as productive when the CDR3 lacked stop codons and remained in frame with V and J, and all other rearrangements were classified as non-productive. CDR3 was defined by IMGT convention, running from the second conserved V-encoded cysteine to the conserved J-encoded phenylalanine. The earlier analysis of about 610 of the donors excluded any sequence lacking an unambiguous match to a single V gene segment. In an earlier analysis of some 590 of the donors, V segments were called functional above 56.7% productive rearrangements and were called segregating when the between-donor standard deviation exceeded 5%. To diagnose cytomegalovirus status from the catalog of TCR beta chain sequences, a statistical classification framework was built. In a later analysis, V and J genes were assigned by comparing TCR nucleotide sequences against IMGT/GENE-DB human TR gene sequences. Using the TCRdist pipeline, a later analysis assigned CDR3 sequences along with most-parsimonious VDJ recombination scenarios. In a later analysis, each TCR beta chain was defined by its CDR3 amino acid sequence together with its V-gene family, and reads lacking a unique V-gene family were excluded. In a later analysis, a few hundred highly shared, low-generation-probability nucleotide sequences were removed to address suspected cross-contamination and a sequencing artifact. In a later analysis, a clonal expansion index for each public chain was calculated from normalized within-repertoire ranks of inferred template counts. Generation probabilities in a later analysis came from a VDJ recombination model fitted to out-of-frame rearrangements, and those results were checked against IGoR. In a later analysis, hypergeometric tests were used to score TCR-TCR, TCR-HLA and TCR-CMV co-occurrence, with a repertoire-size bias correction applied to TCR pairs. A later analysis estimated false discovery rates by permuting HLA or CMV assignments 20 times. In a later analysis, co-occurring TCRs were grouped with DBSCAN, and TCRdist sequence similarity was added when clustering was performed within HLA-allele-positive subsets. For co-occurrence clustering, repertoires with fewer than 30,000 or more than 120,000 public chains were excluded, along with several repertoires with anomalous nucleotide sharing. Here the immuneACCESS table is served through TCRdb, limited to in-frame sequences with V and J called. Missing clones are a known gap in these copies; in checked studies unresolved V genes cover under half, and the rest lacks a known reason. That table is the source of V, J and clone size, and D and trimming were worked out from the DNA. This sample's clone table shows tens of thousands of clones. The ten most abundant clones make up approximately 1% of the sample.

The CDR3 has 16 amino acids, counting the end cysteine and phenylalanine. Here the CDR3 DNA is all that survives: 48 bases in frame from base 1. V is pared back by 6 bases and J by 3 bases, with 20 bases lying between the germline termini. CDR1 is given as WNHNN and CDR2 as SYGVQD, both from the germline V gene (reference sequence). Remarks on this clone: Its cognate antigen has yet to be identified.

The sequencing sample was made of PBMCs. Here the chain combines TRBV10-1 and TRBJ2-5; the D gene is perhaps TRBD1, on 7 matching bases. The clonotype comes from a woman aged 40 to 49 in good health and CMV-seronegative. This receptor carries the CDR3 CASRGRRDSEKETQYF. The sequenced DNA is TGCGCCAGCAGGGGGCGGCGGGACAGTGAGAAAGAGACCCAGTACTTC.